One T cell receptor (beta chain) is described in this entry. The antigen remains undetermined. This entry belongs to a study of OX40 agonist ivuxolimab in advanced cancers. Study-wide background: Aged roughly 20 to 85 with a mean of roughly 65 years, they were almost 85% male. There were three patients with partial responses, one having hepatocellular carcinoma and two cutaneous melanoma.

J lost 4 bases, V lost 0 bases, and 5 bases had no gene match. Germline V gives CDR1 SGHRS, CDR2 YFSETQ. The CDR3 is made up of 16 amino acids. General study points: Low normalized T-cell clonal expansion also characterized some of the nonresponders.

Sequenced by immunoSEQ multiplex PCR; TCRdb stores in-frame clones only, minus some. Of some 80,000 clones in the sample, 87% were seen once. The cohort excluded patients with autoimmune disease history or systemic immunosuppression. This TCR was sampled from an adult with an advanced solid tumor such as melanoma, head and neck, liver or kidney cancer. The material sequenced was CD4+ or CD8+ T cells sorted from blood, taken in a trial of the OX40 agonist ivuxolimab. The chain combines TRBV5-1 with TRBJ2-2; 8 bases are a match to TRBD1. CDR3 in amino acids: CASSLALTGGTGELFF. For the CDR3, the DNA is TGCGCCAGCAGCTTGGCCCTTACAGGGGGCACCGGGGAGCTGTTTTTT.